The clone carrying this TCR beta chain was seen a handful of times. This record belongs to a study of blood T cell repertoires in COVID-19. Study-wide context: Sites across the United States, Italy and Spain contributed samples from acute and convalescent COVID-19. In each case, the material was cDNA or gDNA derived from T cells, B-cell-depleted T cells, or PBMCs.

Original data processing: Counts of nucleated cells, estimated from reference gene primer amplification, were obtained. Profiling relied on immunoSEQ multiplex PCR, and the TCRdb table lists in-frame clones only, not all of them. V and J calls and clone size are given by that table; D and trimming were obtained from the DNA. The table lists 110,000 to 150,000 clones, around 83% of them singletons. The sample taken for sequencing was peripheral blood. This clonotype originated in a woman older than 75 with acute or convalescent COVID-19.

CDR3 in amino acids: CASTSPREGSYEQYF. For the CDR3, the DNA is TGTGCCAGTACCAGCCCCCGGGAGGGGTCCTACGAGCAGTACTTC. The chain combines TRBV28 with TRBJ2-7; the match to TRBD2 covers 8 bases. The CDR3 is 15 amino acids. V lost 9 bases and J lost 1; bases outside the gene matches: 11. Per germline, CDR1 MDHEN and CDR2 SYDVKM.